One and the same sample provided the 23 T cell receptor beta chains below, sequenced in a study of T cell responses to AZD1222 COVID-19 vaccine. Sequenced by immunoSEQ multiplex PCR; TCRdb stores in-frame clones only, minus some. The sample contains about 140,000 clones, about 92% of which appear only once. The specimen was peripheral blood, collected on day 0 of AZD1222 vaccination. All receptors come from an adult in good health.

This rearrangement joins TRBV13 to TRBJ1-6; D unresolved. Per the germline V gene, CDR1 is PRHDT and CDR2 is FYEKMQ (reference sequence). V was shortened by 5 bases and J by 7 bases, with 9 bases between the two germline ends. The CDR3 spans 13 residues. This CDR3 is CASSNSRNSPLHF. DNA for the CDR3: TGTGCCAGCAGCAACTCAAGAAATTCACCCCTCCACTTT.

Worth noting for this clone: Relative to the germline gene, one junction end is altered; a read error may explain this. This rearrangement joins TRBV6-6 to TRBJ2-7, with D possibly TRBD1 on 6 matching bases. The CDR3 spans 15 residues. CDR1 and CDR2 (germline): MNHNY, SVGAGI (reference sequence). The CDR3 is CASSHSGAPVPEQYF. CDR3 DNA: TGTGCCAGCAGTCACTCAGGGGCGCCGGTCCCCGAGCAGTACTTC.

This chain joins TRBV28 and TRBJ2-1, with 14 bases lining up with TRBD2. This CDR3 is 15 amino acids long. V shed 8 bases and J 7 bases; nucleotides not matched to a gene: 7. Germline V gives CDR1 MDHEN, CDR2 SYDVKM. The CDR3 region is CASFPTSGRVNEQFF. The DNA for the CDR3 is TGTGCCAGCTTTCCGACTAGCGGGAGGGTAAATGAGCAGTTCTTC.

The rearrangement links TRBV19 to TRBJ2-7; 14 nucleotides align to TRBD2. Trimming at V came to 6 bases and at J to 4 bases, leaving 5 bases not matched to a gene. The CDR3 is made up of 15 amino acids. The germline V gene encodes CDR1 LNHDA and CDR2 SQIVND (reference sequence). The CDR3, as DNA: TGTGCCAGTAGCCTCCGGACTAGCGGGAGGTACGAGCAGTACTTC. Its protein is CASSLRTSGRYEQYF.

The rearrangement joins TRBV20-1 to TRBJ2-1; 8 bases line up with TRBD2. V lost 3 bases, J lost 0 bases, and 4 bases stayed unmatched. The V gene's germline CDR1 is DFQATT and CDR2 SNEGSKA (reference sequence). This CDR3 is built from 15 residues. The chain's CDR3 is CSASLAGSSYNEQFF. The CDR3 DNA is TGCAGTGCTAGTTTAGCGGGGAGCTCCTACAATGAGCAGTTCTTC.

The rearrangement uses TRBV14 and TRBJ2-7; perhaps D is TRBD1 or TRBD2 (5 bases each). The V gene lost 1 base and the J gene lost 2 bases, with 9 bases spanning the gap. Germline assignment: CDR1 SGHDN and CDR2 FVKESK. The CDR3 sequence is 14 residues long. This CDR3 reads CASSQVRGPYEQYF. DNA for the CDR3: TGTGCCAGCAGCCAAGTCCGGGGACCCTACGAGCAGTACTTC. Complete variable domain (other parts from reference TRBV14 and TRBJ2-7): EAGVTQFPSHSVIEKGQTVTLRCDPISGHDNLYWYRRVMGKEIKFLLHFVKESKQDESGMPNNRFLAERTGGTYSTLKVQPAELEDSGVYFCASSQVRGPYEQYFGPGTRLTVT.

The CDR3 DNA follows: TGCGCCAGCAGCTTCGGCAGGAACTATGGCTACACCTTC. Protein sequence: CASSFGRNYGYTF. This chain connects TRBV5-1 to TRBJ1-2; D remains unclear. Germline lookup yields CDR1 SGHRS and CDR2 YFSETQ. Between the trimmed V and J ends, which lost 2 bases and 2 bases, there was a span of 7 bases. The CDR3 totals 13 residues.

With respect to this clone: Compared with germline, one end of the junction differs, possibly owing to a read error. The rearrangement links TRBV27 to TRBJ1-2; D may be TRBD1 (6 bases). The CDR3 is 14 residues long. Looked up from germline, CDR1 is MNHEY and CDR2 is SMNVEV (reference sequence). The CDR3 protein is CASSKQGINHGYTF. Here the CDR3 DNA reads TGTGCCAGCAGTAAACAGGGAATTAACCATGGCTACACCTTC.

This sequence joins TRBV5-1 and TRBJ2-3, with D possibly matching TRBD1 (7 bases). CDR1 is SGHRS and CDR2 is YFSETQ in the germline V gene. This CDR3 has 16 residues. V was cut by 4 bases and J by 2 bases, with 17 bases left in between. CDR3 sequence reads: CASSLNGGGYTDTQYF. The DNA for the CDR3 is TGCGCCAGCAGCCTGAACGGAGGGGGCTACACAGATACGCAGTATTTT. The variable domain in full, with the rest retrieved from reference TRBV5-1 and TRBJ2-3, is KAGVTQTPRYLIKTRGQQVTLSCSPISGHRSVSWYQQTPGQGLQFLFEYFSETQRNKGNFPGRFSGRQFSNSRSEMNVSTLELGDSALYLCASSLNGGGYTDTQYFGPGTRLTVL.

CDR3 region: CASSVDHRGGTEAFF. DNA for the CDR3: TGTGCCAGCAGCGTAGACCACAGGGGAGGCACTGAAGCTTTCTTT. The chain carries TRBV9 and TRBJ1-1; 7 bases agree with TRBD1. CDR3 length: 15 amino acids. The V gene end was trimmed by 0 bases and the J gene end by 4 bases; junction bases not matched to a gene: 6. From germline, CDR1 is SGDLS and CDR2 YYNGEE. The whole variable domain, remainder taken from reference TRBV9 and TRBJ1-1, is DSGVTQTPKHLITATGQRVTLRCSPRSGDLSVYWYQQSLDQGLQFLIQYYNGEERAKGNILERFSAQQFPDLHSELNLSSLELGDSALYFCASSVDHRGGTEAFFGQGTRLTVV.

The chain has TRBV18 and TRBJ2-3; D gene ambiguous. Germline CDR1 and CDR2: KGHSH and LQKENI. CDR3 size: 17 residues. V was shortened by 3 bases and J by 0 bases, with 16 bases between the two germline ends. CDR3: CASSPRTVSSSTDTQYF. CDR3 in DNA: TGTGCCAGCTCACCGCGAACTGTCTCAAGTAGCACAGATACGCAGTATTTT.

The chain combines TRBV7-2 with TRBJ2-2, with D hard to call. The CDR3 totals 18 residues. Between the trimmed V and J ends, which lost 4 bases and 0 bases, there was a span of 18 bases. Germline V gene lookup returns CDR1 SGHTA and CDR2 FQGNSA. CDR3 nucleotides: TGTGCCAGCAGCTACCTACTCGGTTTGGGGTCGAACACCGGGGAGCTGTTTTTT. The encoded protein is CASSYLLGLGSNTGELFF.

This clone was seen only once. V gene TRBV29-1 combines with J gene TRBJ1-2; the D gene is possibly TRBD1 (5 bases). Trimming left V 3 bases short and J 0 bases short, with 5 bases between. Germline CDR1 reads SQVTM; CDR2 reads ANQGSEA. The CDR3 has 12 amino acids. CDR3 sequence (DNA): TGCAGCGTTGACAGGGCTAACTATGGCTACACCTTC. It yields the protein CSVDRANYGYTF.

The chain has TRBV27 and TRBJ1-2; D is ambiguous. Between the trimmed V and J ends, which lost 3 bases and 2 bases, there was a span of 7 bases. The CDR3 sequence is 13 residues long. Germline-derived CDR1 and CDR2 are MNHEY and SMNVEV (reference sequence). The CDR3 bases are TGTGCCAGCAGTTTTAAGAGGAACTATGGCTACACCTTC. Translated: CASSFKRNYGYTF.

In this sample, this clone turned up once. The chain joins TRBV2 to TRBJ1-1; TRBD1 agrees at 8 bases. Germline CDR1 is SNHLY and CDR2 is FYNNEI. CDR3 length: 14 amino acids. J lost 7 bases, V lost 6 bases, and 10 bases had no gene match. The chain's CDR3 is CASSKKTGGIEAFF. CDR3 DNA: TGTGCCAGCAGCAAGAAAACAGGGGGAATTGAAGCTTTCTTT.

The chain has TRBV7-2 and TRBJ2-1; D not certain. Per germline, CDR1 SGHTA and CDR2 FQGNSA. V gave up 0 bases and J gave up 1 base, with 7 bases separating them. CDR3 size: 15 residues. The CDR3 bases are TGTGCCAGCAGCTTAGCTATTCGATCCTACAATGAGCAGTTCTTC. It is translated as CASSLAIRSYNEQFF.

The chain uses TRBV6-5 and TRBJ2-5; 9 bases are shared with TRBD2. The germline CDR1 and CDR2 sequences are MNHEY and SVGAGI. This CDR3 contains 15 residues. V dropped 6 bases and J dropped 5; count of bases not matched to a gene: 10. This CDR3 is CASRDTLAGVETQYF. The CDR3, as DNA: TGTGCCAGCAGGGACACCTTAGCGGGAGTGGAGACCCAGTACTTC.

This chain joins TRBV27 and TRBJ1-2; weak D call: TRBD1 (5 bases). In germline, CDR1 is MNHEY, CDR2 SMNVEV (reference sequence). With 8 bases removed from V and 6 bases from J, the gap between germline ends came to 16 bases. The CDR3 contains 13 residues. For the CDR3, the DNA is TGTGCCAGCGGACCGGGGCAAATAGATGGCTACACCTTC. It yields the protein CASGPGQIDGYTF.

Details on this clone: At the DNA level, this CDR3 is encoded by other sequences in the same sample as well. In DNA form, the CDR3 reads TGCGCCAGCAGCCATGAGCTAGCGGGTGCCTACAATGAGCAGTTCTTC. Its protein product is CASSHELAGAYNEQFF. The rearrangement links TRBV4-3 to TRBJ2-1; 8 positions match TRBD2. CDR3 length: 16 residues. Looked up from germline, CDR1 is LGHNA and CDR2 is YSLEER. V lost 3 bases and J lost 2; bases outside the gene matches: 6.

This chain uses TRBV4-1 with TRBJ2-7; D may match TRBD1 or TRBD2 (5 bases each). The CDR3 extends over 14 amino acids. Trimming removed 3 bases at V and 2 bases at J, with 11 bases between. In germline, CDR1 is MGHRA, CDR2 YSYEKL. DNA of the CDR3: TGCGCCAGCAGCCAGGGGGACGGACCCTACGAGCAGTACTTC. Its translation is CASSQGDGPYEQYF.

The chain carries TRBV27 and TRBJ2-5; possibly TRBD1 for D (6 bases). Germline lookup yields CDR1 MNHEY and CDR2 SMNVEV (reference sequence). Trimming took off 0 bases at V and 1 base at J, with 9 bases between the two ends. This CDR3 contains 15 residues. CDR3 amino acids: CASSLSWGPQETQYF. The CDR3 DNA sequence: TGTGCCAGCAGTTTATCGTGGGGGCCCCAAGAGACCCAGTACTTC.

The rearrangement uses TRBV29-1 and TRBJ2-7; unclear D gene. Per the germline V gene, CDR1 is SQVTM and CDR2 is ANQGSEA. Deletions cut 6 bases from V and 3 bases from J, with 12 bases between. This CDR3 contains 12 residues. CDR3: CSVRTDYYEQYF. DNA of the CDR3: TGCAGCGTCAGGACGGATTACTACGAGCAGTACTTC.

This chain uses TRBV5-4 with TRBJ1-2; TRBD1 aligns across 9 bases. The CDR3 extends over 13 amino acids. Per germline, CDR1 SGHNT and CDR2 YYREEE (reference sequence). The trim removed 5 bases at V and 7 bases at J, leaving 6 bases unmatched. The CDR3 coding sequence is TGTGCCAGCAGAACGGACAGGGGTAGTGGCTACACCTTC. Residues: CASRTDRGSGYTF.